This paragraph covers one T cell receptor (beta chain) sequence. Its target antigen remains unknown. Base qualities are missing; no much larger clone stands one base away. In total, fewer than 750 healthy bone marrow donors made up the cohort. All cohort members were sampled while nominally healthy, although unrecorded immune exposures were likely present. The donor tested CMV seronegative and was one of the 352 seronegative cohort members. A peripheral blood sample was provided by each donor, and peripheral blood mononuclear cells were used for TCR beta sequencing. The Qiagen DNeasy Blood Extraction Kit was used to extract genomic DNA from the blood cell samples. This record belongs to a study of cytomegalovirus exposure and HLA in healthy donors (dated by TCRdb to between 2016 and 2019). Study-wide context: According to an earlier analysis of a few hundred of the donors, about 179 million T cells yielded 117 million unique TCR beta sequences and around 300 Gb of sequence data. Roughly 320 gigabases of sequencing data and 70 million to 100 million unique TCR sequences made up an early release that covered around 640 HLA-typed donors. Of the approximately 400 genotyped donors, roughly 80% fell in the genetic ancestry cluster associated with self-reported Caucasian donors. The aim of the study was to test whether cataloging public T cell receptors could identify signatures of past pathogen exposure. The T cell repertoires of around 670 subjects were profiled by immunosequencing and related to cytomegalovirus serostatus. Besides the first cohort of under 700 subjects, a separate validation cohort made up of 120 different subjects was used. The study combined high-throughput TCR immunosequencing, statistical association of individual TCRs with disease status, and machine learning to predict cytomegalovirus infection status. In a later analysis, previously published TCR beta repertoires from 666 donors were re-analyzed and high-resolution HLA genotyping was added so that TCR occurrence patterns could be studied. In the later analysis, no new phenotypic data were used to find candidate immune exposures; instead, reliance was placed on TCR beta sequences and their occurrence across donors. In an earlier analysis of 587 of the donors, high-throughput TCR beta sequencing was used to judge whether each TCR beta V gene segment behaved as functional or pseudogenic. Donor age, sex, ethnicity and CMV serostatus were collected together with the repertoire data. A later genetic analysis used genome-wide SNP genotypes for about three fifths of the 666 donors, treating that subset as a discovery cohort. Every discovery cohort repertoire had been produced on one sequencing platform. Class I and class II HLA loci were covered by the typing at four-digit resolution. Typing coverage varied by locus: about 620-640 donors for A, B, C, DRB1 and DQB1; roughly 500 for DQA1; 606 for DPA1; approximately 470 for DPB1. Because of strong linkage in the cohort, roughly five DR-DQ haplotypes were treated as single units for association and clustering. Among 398 genotyped donors of the cohort, an average of around 240,000 unique TCR beta nucleotide sequences were sequenced per donor, around a sixth of them non-productive. Summary of the overall study and its limitations: In both the original and validation cohorts, the classifier was reported to diagnose cytomegalovirus status with high specificity and sensitivity. In a later analysis, TCR association rates were found to vary across HLA loci, with the most associated TCRs seen for DRB1 alleles and the fewest for HLA-C alleles. According to a later analysis, parvovirus B19, influenza, CMV and Epstein-Barr virus appeared linked to several top co-occurrence clusters. The authors suggested that the approach could potentially be extended to other disease states and immunological phenotypes. In an earlier analysis of some 640 of the donors, most TCR beta V segments were observed in productive rearrangements about 90% or about 30% of the time, broadly matching IMGT annotations. Compared with the roughly 720-donor mean, donors in an Asian-associated ancestry cluster had fewer N-insertions in productive TCRs, according to a later genetic analysis. Sequencing depth was assumed to be roughly uniform across donors in the presence/absence analyses, though that assumption may not hold. Most TCR sequences were seen in very few donors, while some public TCRs were found in many individuals. A few of the identified cytomegalovirus-associated TCR beta chains were confirmed in vitro to be specific for cytomegalovirus antigens. Linkage disequilibrium might explain the correlated functional status among segregating V segments, but an unknown experimental factor could not be excluded. A cluster of highly shared sequence variants was judged likely to represent a technical artifact of the sequencing pipeline. Because some donors lacked HLA typing at each locus, the association tests relied only on the typed subset. In a later analysis, most CMV-associated TCR beta chains were found to appear HLA-restricted, with HLA associations seemingly driven largely by CMV exposure. For the cohort, immune exposure information was limited to CMV serostatus. A further reported finding was that TCR beta sequences accurately predicted the HLA-A and HLA-B alleles for most subjects in the first cohort. The cohort was sequenced for TCR beta chains only, and without alpha or paired-chain data the features that could be detected were limited. In a later analysis, some 17,000 TCR beta sequences were associated with specific HLA alleles at a false discovery rate of 0.05. The study gave a list of 150 to 200 TCR beta chains associated with cytomegalovirus. Because counts were too low, 15 to 20 rarely observed V segments, including chromosome 9 orphons, were excluded from the earlier analysis of around 590 of the donors. V-gene and J-gene trimming of TCR beta chains was associated with a missense DCLRE1C variant in a later genetic analysis, and the association was replicated in an independent cohort. Some IMGT-functional V segments, including TRBV6-2 and TRBV6-3, could not be distinguished by the 87-base-pair reads and were therefore excluded. A later analysis found that HLA-associated TCR beta chains were more clonally expanded and had lower generation probabilities than equally common non-associated chains. Strong co-occurrence of HLA alleles, especially DR and DQ, made assigning TCR associations to individual alleles difficult.

Its CDR3 holds 14 amino acids, cysteine through phenylalanine. Only CDR3 DNA is held: 42 bases, read in frame from base 1. A distance of 11 bases separates the germline ends of V and J, which lose 4 bases and 1 base respectively. Per the germline V gene (reference sequence), SGHNT is the CDR1 and YYREEE is the CDR2. Library construction relied on the immunoSEQ multiplex PCR assay. For the multiplex PCR, a mixture combining 60 forward primers for TCR Vbeta segments and 13 reverse primers for TCR Jbeta segments was used. The CDR3 region of rearranged TCR beta genes was amplified from genomic DNA with a multiplex PCR assay. Amplified TCR beta libraries were sequenced as 87-base-pair reads on the Illumina HiSeq System. Processing in the source paper ran as follows. Across the 666 repertoires, a later analysis counted tens of millions of unique TCR beta chains, 8.5 million to 12 million of which were shared by at least two donors. A nearest-neighbor algorithm error-corrected the raw reads and collapsed the reads into unique sequences, merging closely related sequences to remove PCR and sequencing errors. CDR3 sequences were aligned to IMGT reference sequences to assign V, D and J gene segments. Each retained sequence needed at least a six-nucleotide match to both a V gene segment and a J gene segment. A rearrangement counted as productive if the CDR3 had no stop codons and remained in frame with V and J, and every other rearrangement counted as non-productive. CDR3 was defined according to IMGT convention as the region running from the second conserved V-encoded cysteine to the conserved J-encoded phenylalanine. In an earlier analysis of around 570 of the donors, sequences lacking an unambiguous match to a single V gene segment were excluded. An earlier analysis of around 600 of the donors classified V segments as functional when productive rearrangements were above 56.7% and as segregating when the standard deviation between donors was above 5%. A statistical classification framework was developed to diagnose cytomegalovirus status using the catalog of TCR beta chain sequences. In a later analysis, TCR nucleotide sequences were compared against IMGT/GENE-DB human TR gene sequences so that V and J genes could be assigned. A later analysis assigned CDR3 sequences and most-parsimonious VDJ recombination scenarios with the TCRdist pipeline. A later analysis defined each TCR beta chain by its CDR3 amino acid sequence plus V-gene family, and excluded reads lacking a unique V-gene family. A later analysis removed 600 or so highly shared, low-generation-probability nucleotide sequences to deal with suspected cross-contamination and a sequencing artifact. In a later analysis, a clonal expansion index for each public chain was calculated from normalized within-repertoire ranks of inferred template counts. In a later analysis, generation probabilities were computed with a VDJ recombination model fitted to out-of-frame rearrangements, and the resulting probabilities were checked against IGoR. In a later analysis, hypergeometric tests were used to score TCR-TCR, TCR-HLA and TCR-CMV co-occurrence, with a repertoire-size bias correction applied to TCR pairs. In a later analysis, false discovery rates were estimated by permuting HLA or CMV assignments 20 times. A later analysis grouped co-occurring TCRs with DBSCAN, adding TCRdist sequence similarity when clustering within HLA-allele-positive subsets. Repertoires with fewer than 30,000 or more than 120,000 public chains, plus five repertoires with anomalous nucleotide sharing, were excluded from co-occurrence clustering. TCRdb mirrors the immuneACCESS table, restricted to in-frame sequences. Some clones are absent from its copies; in checked studies, under half trace to an unresolved V gene, and the reason for the others is unknown. That table is the source of V, J and clone size, and D and trimming were worked out from the DNA. The sample contains 210,000 or so clones, around 79% of them found a single time. The ten largest clones take up 0.2% to 0.25% of the sample.

This TCR was recovered from a girl aged 2 to 10 in good health and CMV-seronegative. The sample was PBMCs. The sequence links TRBV5-4 to TRBJ1-1; confidence is insufficient to name the D gene. The nucleotides read TGTGCCAGCAGCCGATTCACAGCGAACACTGAAGCTTTCTTT. This translates into CASSRFTANTEAFF.